A selection of T cell receptor beta chains follows, all from one sample in a study of neurological immune-mediated disorders. TCRdb processed the 5' RACE reads anew with MiXCR; each CDR3 protein has one entry. Of approximately 30,000 distinct CDR3 sequences listed, under 5% are singletons. Sequencing was carried out using CD4+ T cells from blood. Receptors originate from a woman in her thirties or forties in good health. Both conserved end residues are part of each CDR3. A D gene is named only where the DNA matches it firmly. The size entry gives once, few, many, or a class for an expanded clone.

clone_size: many; j_call: TRBJ2-3; v_call: TRBV4-2; d_call: TRBD2; cdr3_aa: CASSQAGAPTSTDTQYF; cdr3_nt: TGTGCCAGCAGCCAGGCGGGAGCCCCCACTAGCACAGATACGCAGTATTTT
clone_size: many; j_call: TRBJ2-3; v_call: TRBV11-1; d_call: NA; cdr3_aa: CASSLALSTDTQYF; cdr3_nt: TGTGCCAGCAGCTTAGCGCTTAGCACAGATACGCAGTATTTT
clone_size: many; j_call: TRBJ2-3; v_call: TRBV5-5; d_call: NA; cdr3_aa: CASSSLGGAFDTQYF; cdr3_nt: TGTGCCAGCAGTAGTCTCGGCGGGGCATTTGATACGCAGTATTTT
clone_size: many; j_call: TRBJ2-1; v_call: TRBV19; d_call: NA; cdr3_aa: CASRITGTPSNEQFF; cdr3_nt: TGTGCCAGTAGAATAACAGGGACTCCGAGTAATGAGCAGTTCTTC
clone_size: many; j_call: TRBJ2-2; v_call: TRBV9; d_call: NA; cdr3_aa: CASSAQVTGELFF; cdr3_nt: TGTGCCAGCAGCGCCCAGGTCACCGGGGAGCTGTTTTTT
clone_size: many; j_call: TRBJ2-3; v_call: TRBV7-9; d_call: NA; cdr3_aa: CASSRSGYTDTQYF; cdr3_nt: TGTGCCAGCAGCAGATCGGGGTATACAGATACGCAGTATTTT
clone_size: many; j_call: TRBJ1-6; v_call: TRBV3-1; d_call: NA; cdr3_aa: CASSQEQSSYNSPLHF; cdr3_nt: TGTGCCAGCAGCCAAGAACAAAGCTCCTATAATTCACCCCTCCACTTT
clone_size: many; j_call: TRBJ1-5; v_call: TRBV12-3/TRBV12-4; d_call: TRBD1; cdr3_aa: CASSPGQAAQPQHF; cdr3_nt: TGTGCCAGCAGCCCTGGACAGGCTGCTCAGCCCCAGCATTTT
clone_size: many; j_call: TRBJ2-5; v_call: TRBV4-1; d_call: NA; cdr3_aa: CASSRGVAAQETQYF; cdr3_nt: TGCGCCAGCAGCCGAGGAGTGGCTGCCCAAGAGACCCAGTACTTC
clone_size: many; j_call: TRBJ2-5; v_call: TRBV2; d_call: TRBD2; cdr3_aa: CASSGSGGNGETQYF; cdr3_nt: TGTGCCAGCAGTGGGAGCGGGGGCAATGGAGAGACCCAGTACTTC
clone_size: many; j_call: TRBJ2-1; v_call: TRBV12-3/TRBV12-4; d_call: TRBD2; cdr3_aa: CASISGLAGANEQFF; cdr3_nt: TGTGCCAGCATTTCGGGACTAGCGGGGGCCAATGAGCAGTTCTTC
clone_size: many; j_call: TRBJ2-5; v_call: TRBV5-6; d_call: TRBD2; cdr3_aa: CASSSLAGVNQETQYF; cdr3_nt: TGTGCCAGCAGCTCGCTAGCGGGGGTAAACCAAGAGACCCAGTACTTC
clone_size: many; j_call: TRBJ2-7; v_call: TRBV29-1; d_call: NA; cdr3_aa: CSVGAARDEQYF; cdr3_nt: TGCAGCGTTGGGGCAGCTCGGGACGAGCAGTACTTC
clone_size: many; j_call: TRBJ2-5; v_call: TRBV20-1; d_call: TRBD2; cdr3_aa: CSARESSGGPETQYF; cdr3_nt: TGCAGTGCTAGAGAATCTAGCGGGGGACCAGAGACCCAGTACTTC
clone_size: many; j_call: TRBJ1-6; v_call: TRBV20-1; d_call: TRBD1; cdr3_aa: CSATRTGGYSPLHF; cdr3_nt: TGCAGTGCAACGCGGACAGGGGGCTATTCACCCCTCCACTTT
clone_size: many; j_call: TRBJ1-1; v_call: TRBV12-3/TRBV12-4; d_call: NA; cdr3_aa: CASSFSPVIVTEAFF; cdr3_nt: TGTGCCAGCAGTTTTAGTCCCGTGATTGTCACTGAAGCTTTCTTT
clone_size: many; j_call: TRBJ1-1; v_call: TRBV3-1; d_call: NA; cdr3_aa: CASSQSDTNTEAFF; cdr3_nt: TGTGCCAGCAGCCAGTCGGATACGAACACTGAAGCTTTCTTT
clone_size: many; j_call: TRBJ2-5; v_call: TRBV20-1; d_call: NA; cdr3_aa: CSAREGGQETQYF; cdr3_nt: TGCAGTGCTAGAGAGGGGGGACAAGAGACCCAGTACTTC
clone_size: many; j_call: TRBJ1-6; v_call: TRBV5-1; d_call: NA; cdr3_aa: CASSPQVAENSPLHF; cdr3_nt: TGCGCCAGCAGCCCTCAGGTGGCAGAAAATTCACCCCTCCACTTT
clone_size: many; j_call: TRBJ1-4; v_call: TRBV20-1; d_call: TRBD1; cdr3_aa: CSAHRGPAEKLFF; cdr3_nt: TGCAGTGCCCACAGGGGGCCTGCGGAAAAACTGTTTTTT
clone_size: many; j_call: TRBJ2-6; v_call: TRBV10-1; d_call: NA; cdr3_aa: CASVRVGTGANVLTF; cdr3_nt: TGCGCCAGCGTCCGGGTGGGGACCGGGGCCAACGTCCTGACTTTC
clone_size: many; j_call: TRBJ2-2; v_call: TRBV20-1; d_call: TRBD2; cdr3_aa: CSAIAGGTGELFF; cdr3_nt: TGCAGTGCAATAGCGGGGGGCACCGGGGAGCTGTTTTTT
clone_size: medium-sized; j_call: TRBJ2-5; v_call: TRBV20-1; d_call: NA; cdr3_aa: CSVPGRAGETQYF; cdr3_nt: TGCAGTGTCCCGGGTCGGGCGGGTGAGACCCAGTACTTC
clone_size: many; j_call: TRBJ2-7; v_call: TRBV10-3; d_call: TRBD2; cdr3_aa: CAISESLLAGGAYEQYF; cdr3_nt: TGTGCCATCAGTGAGTCCTTACTAGCGGGAGGCGCCTACGAGCAGTACTTC
clone_size: many; j_call: TRBJ2-1; v_call: TRBV7-2; d_call: NA; cdr3_aa: CASSSQLAPSSYNEQFF; cdr3_nt: TGTGCCAGCAGTTCACAACTCGCCCCAAGCTCCTACAATGAGCAGTTCTTC
clone_size: many; j_call: TRBJ1-1; v_call: TRBV14; d_call: NA; cdr3_aa: CASRSTGVSAFF; cdr3_nt: TGTGCCAGCAGGTCTACGGGCGTTTCGGCTTTCTTT
clone_size: many; j_call: TRBJ2-5; v_call: TRBV27; d_call: NA; cdr3_aa: CASSGAVRGRETQYF; cdr3_nt: TGTGCCAGCAGTGGCGCCGTACGGGGGAGAGAGACCCAGTACTTC
clone_size: many; j_call: TRBJ2-1; v_call: TRBV20-1; d_call: NA; cdr3_aa: CSADYRDNEQFF; cdr3_nt: TGCAGTGCAGATTACAGGGACAATGAGCAGTTCTTC
clone_size: many; j_call: TRBJ2-1; v_call: TRBV28; d_call: TRBD1; cdr3_aa: CAISPGTGGYNEQFF; cdr3_nt: TGTGCCATTTCACCCGGGACAGGGGGCTACAATGAGCAGTTCTTC
clone_size: many; j_call: TRBJ1-5; v_call: TRBV20-1; d_call: NA; cdr3_aa: CSAKAGTGQPQHF; cdr3_nt: TGCAGTGCTAAAGCCGGAACGGGTCAGCCCCAGCATTTT
clone_size: many; j_call: TRBJ2-3; v_call: TRBV12-3/TRBV12-4; d_call: NA; cdr3_aa: CADGTSQDTQYF; cdr3_nt: TGTGCCGATGGAACTAGCCAAGATACGCAGTATTTT
clone_size: many; j_call: TRBJ2-2; v_call: TRBV5-1; d_call: NA; cdr3_aa: CASRISGELFF; cdr3_nt: TGCGCCAGCAGAATTTCCGGGGAGCTGTTTTTT
clone_size: many; j_call: TRBJ2-2; v_call: TRBV5-1; d_call: NA; cdr3_aa: CASSLEIGDTGELFF; cdr3_nt: TGCGCCAGCAGCTTGGAAATCGGTGACACCGGGGAGCTGTTTTTT
clone_size: many; j_call: TRBJ2-7; v_call: TRBV5-1; d_call: NA; cdr3_aa: CASSLVLGSYEQYF; cdr3_nt: TGCGCCAGCAGCTTGGTTCTCGGGTCCTACGAGCAGTACTTC
clone_size: many; j_call: TRBJ2-5; v_call: TRBV9; d_call: NA; cdr3_aa: CASSVNVAEETQYF; cdr3_nt: TGTGCCAGCAGCGTAAATGTGGCAGAAGAGACCCAGTACTTC
clone_size: many; j_call: TRBJ1-6; v_call: TRBV20-1; d_call: NA; cdr3_aa: CSARSLQVQNSPLHF; cdr3_nt: TGCAGTGCTAGATCTCTACAGGTCCAAAATTCACCCCTCCACTTT
clone_size: few; j_call: TRBJ1-2; v_call: TRBV10-2; d_call: TRBD1; cdr3_aa: CASSYDRGGGYTF; cdr3_nt: TGCGCCAGCAGTTATGACAGGGGAGGTGGCTACACCTTC
clone_size: many; j_call: TRBJ2-7; v_call: TRBV20-1; d_call: TRBD2; cdr3_aa: CSAQREGEQYF; cdr3_nt: TGCAGTGCTCAGCGGGAGGGCGAGCAGTACTTC
clone_size: many; j_call: TRBJ2-3; v_call: TRBV7-9; d_call: TRBD2; cdr3_aa: CASSYSGSTDTQYF; cdr3_nt: TGTGCCAGCAGCTATAGCGGGAGCACAGATACGCAGTATTTT
clone_size: many; j_call: TRBJ1-1; v_call: TRBV5-1; d_call: NA; cdr3_aa: CASSLQLNTEAFF; cdr3_nt: TGCGCCAGCAGCTTGCAGCTAAACACTGAAGCTTTCTTT
clone_size: many; j_call: TRBJ2-3; v_call: TRBV12-3/TRBV12-4; d_call: NA; cdr3_aa: CASTPRQGADTQYF; cdr3_nt: TGTGCCAGCACCCCTCGGCAGGGAGCAGATACGCAGTATTTT
clone_size: many; j_call: TRBJ1-1; v_call: TRBV10-3; d_call: NA; cdr3_aa: CAISQSGAARTEAFF; cdr3_nt: TGTGCCATCAGTCAATCGGGGGCGGCGCGGACTGAAGCTTTCTTT
clone_size: many; j_call: TRBJ1-2; v_call: TRBV5-6; d_call: TRBD1; cdr3_aa: CASRWTGVHGYTF; cdr3_nt: TGTGCCAGCAGATGGACAGGGGTTCATGGCTACACCTTC
clone_size: many; j_call: TRBJ1-5; v_call: TRBV20-1; d_call: NA; cdr3_aa: CSAEGTAQPQHF; cdr3_nt: TGCAGTGCGGAAGGGACCGCTCAGCCCCAGCATTTT
clone_size: many; j_call: TRBJ2-1; v_call: TRBV5-1; d_call: NA; cdr3_aa: CASSLVGGAGEQFF; cdr3_nt: TGCGCCAGCAGCTTGGTGGGCGGGGCTGGCGAGCAGTTCTTC
clone_size: many; j_call: TRBJ1-4; v_call: TRBV12-3/TRBV12-4; d_call: NA; cdr3_aa: CASSFGGREKLFF; cdr3_nt: TGTGCCAGCAGTTTTGGAGGTCGGGAAAAACTGTTTTTT
clone_size: once; j_call: TRBJ2-3; v_call: TRBV5-1; d_call: NA; cdr3_aa: CASSLGEGTQYF; cdr3_nt: TGCGCCAGCAGCTTAGGGGAAGGTACGCAGTATTTT
clone_size: many; j_call: TRBJ2-7; v_call: TRBV3-1; d_call: NA; cdr3_aa: CASSQATARYYEQYF; cdr3_nt: TGTGCCAGCAGCCAAGCGACGGCCAGATATTACGAGCAGTACTTC
clone_size: many; j_call: TRBJ1-1; v_call: TRBV7-9; d_call: NA; cdr3_aa: CASSETAAVEAFF; cdr3_nt: TGTGCCAGCAGCGAGACAGCAGCCGTTGAAGCTTTCTTT
clone_size: many; j_call: TRBJ2-1; v_call: TRBV7-6; d_call: NA; cdr3_aa: CASSLRRGRSNEQFF; cdr3_nt: TGTGCCAGCAGCTTAAGGAGGGGTAGGTCCAATGAGCAGTTCTTC
clone_size: medium-sized; j_call: TRBJ2-2; v_call: TRBV7-2; d_call: TRBD2; cdr3_aa: CASSLVGAGGSNTGELFF; cdr3_nt: TGTGCCAGCAGCTTAGTAGGAGCGGGAGGGTCGAACACCGGGGAGCTGTTTTTT
clone_size: many; j_call: TRBJ2-5; v_call: TRBV20-1; d_call: NA; cdr3_aa: CSVPGEGEETQYF; cdr3_nt: TGCAGTGTGCCTGGAGAGGGCGAGGAGACCCAGTACTTC
clone_size: many; j_call: TRBJ1-2; v_call: TRBV20-1; d_call: TRBD1; cdr3_aa: CSGKSGGAGYGYTF; cdr3_nt: TGCAGTGGGAAATCAGGGGGCGCAGGCTATGGCTACACCTTC
clone_size: many; j_call: TRBJ2-2; v_call: TRBV20-1; d_call: NA; cdr3_aa: CSASLSLRTGELFF; cdr3_nt: TGCAGTGCTAGTTTGTCTCTCCGTACCGGGGAGCTGTTTTTT
clone_size: few; j_call: TRBJ1-1; v_call: TRBV10-2; d_call: TRBD1; cdr3_aa: CASSIQGANTEAFF; cdr3_nt: TGCGCCAGCAGTATACAGGGGGCGAACACTGAAGCTTTCTTT
clone_size: many; j_call: TRBJ2-1; v_call: TRBV11-3; d_call: TRBD2; cdr3_aa: CASSNLAGVPYNEQFF; cdr3_nt: TGTGCCAGCAGTAACTTAGCGGGGGTTCCCTACAATGAGCAGTTCTTC
clone_size: many; j_call: TRBJ1-2; v_call: TRBV20-1; d_call: NA; cdr3_aa: CSAGHQSYGYTF; cdr3_nt: TGCAGTGCCGGACACCAGAGCTATGGCTACACCTTC
clone_size: many; j_call: TRBJ2-1; v_call: TRBV12-3/TRBV12-4; d_call: NA; cdr3_aa: CASTSLGGGEQFF; cdr3_nt: TGTGCCAGCACCTCCCTGGGCGGCGGGGAGCAGTTCTTC
clone_size: many; j_call: TRBJ1-4; v_call: TRBV5-6; d_call: NA; cdr3_aa: CASSLLGQGKRELFF; cdr3_nt: TGTGCCAGCAGCTTGTTGGGTCAGGGAAAGCGCGAACTGTTTTTT